The 15 T cell receptor beta chains reported below all come from one sample, sequenced in a study of low-dose radiotherapy and immunotherapy resistance in tumors (dated by TCRdb to between 2021 and 2022). Data came from an Illumina HiSeq 2500. Superscript III and a set of TRAV- and TRBV-specific primers were used to synthesize first-strand cDNA, so that both TCRalpha and TCRbeta chains were covered. TCRs were amplified for 20 to 25 PCR cycles with Phusion, using a constant-region primer paired with the adapter attached to the V primers. TCRdb trimmed public reads at Q25 via fastp, called clones via MiXCR and kept in-frame beta chains. Every distinct CDR3 protein forms one entry, paired with its most common genes and DNA. For this sample there are roughly 100,000 distinct CDR3 sequences; about 20% appear just once. The leading ten clones occupy roughly 13% of the sample. The sample's time point label is to be understood as: after trial treatment. The sample's treatment or condition, from its label and the paper: LDRT plus nivolumab, ipilimumab, low-dose cyclophosphamide and aspirin (RACIN trial).

The input for sequencing was PBMCs, taken after low-dose radiotherapy plus immunotherapy. These receptors originate from a female donor with ovarian cancer.

This clonotype was detected a few times. The V gene is TRBV2, the J gene TRBJ2-3, with 9 positions matching TRBD2. CDR1 and CDR2 from the germline V gene are SNHLY and FYNNEI. Losses at the gene ends were 5 bases for V and 4 bases for J; bases not matched to a gene: 4. The CDR3 runs 14 residues. Written as DNA, the CDR3 is TGTGCCAGCAGTTCAGCGGGAGGTCCAGATACGCAGTATTTT. Translating it yields CASSSAGGPDTQYF.

This clonotype has at least ten counts. The CDR3 region has the DNA TGTGCCAGTAGCCGGGACTGGGGCACAGATACGCAGTATTTT. As protein: CASSRDWGTDTQYF. The genes are TRBV19 and TRBJ2-3; TRBD2 might be the D (6 bases). Trimming removed 6 bases from V and 1 base from J, with 11 bases in between. There are 14 residues in the CDR3. Germline-derived CDR1 and CDR2 are LNHDA and SQIVND (reference sequence). The variable domain in full, completed from reference TRBV19 and TRBJ2-3, reads DGGITQSPKYLFRKEGQNVTLSCEQNLNHDAMYWYRQDPGQGLRLIYYSQIVNDFQKGDIAEGYSVSREKKESFPLTVTSAQKNPTAFYLCASSRDWGTDTQYFGPGTRLTVL.

Many counts were recorded for this clonotype. The chain recombines TRBV6-6 with TRBJ2-4; D uncertain. This CDR3 is 14 amino acids long. V was trimmed by 4 bases and J by 0 bases, leaving 7 bases between them. CDR1 and CDR2 (germline): MNHNY, SVGAGI (reference sequence). The CDR3, as DNA: TGTGCCAGCAGTTCGACAATAGCCAAAAACATTCAGTACTTC. Protein sequence: CASSSTIAKNIQYF.

This chain joins TRBV7-3 and TRBJ2-2, with D possibly TRBD2 on 6 matching bases. Trimming removed 2 bases at V and 4 bases at J, with 14 bases between. CDR3 length equals 16 residues. Germline V gene data show CDR1 as SGHTA and CDR2 as FQGTGA. The CDR3 sequence: CASSLYSSVGTGELFF. Here the CDR3 DNA reads TGTGCCAGCAGCTTATATTCTAGCGTGGGCACCGGGGAGCTGTTTTTT.

This clonotype was observed many times. The chain couples TRBV20-1 to TRBJ1-2; D gene ambiguous. Per the germline V gene, CDR1 is DFQATT and CDR2 is SNEGSKA (reference sequence). The CDR3 runs to 12 residues. Trimming shortened V by 0 bases and J by 9 bases, and 11 bases separated the two germline ends. The CDR3 sequence: CSAREGRASYTF. The CDR3 nucleotides are TGCAGTGCTAGAGAGGGGAGGGCCAGCTACACCTTC.

This clonotype was seen at least ten times. V gene TRBV11-3 combines with J gene TRBJ1-3; D is perhaps TRBD1 (6 bases). The germline gives CDR1 SGHNT, CDR2 YENEEA. With 3 bases removed from V and 0 bases from J, the gap between germline ends came to 9 bases. The CDR3 covers 15 residues. The DNA of the CDR3 is TGTGCCAGCAGCTTCAGGGGCCCCTCTGGAAACACCATATATTTT. Translating it yields CASSFRGPSGNTIYF.

This clonotype was detected many times. The V and J genes are TRBV19 and TRBJ2-3, with TRBD1 matching 7 bases. This CDR3 contains 13 residues. The J segment lost 6 bases and the V segment lost 5 bases, leaving 5 bases of the junction unmatched. Germline assignment: CDR1 LNHDA and CDR2 SQIVND (reference sequence). CDR3 amino acids: CASSPRGWDTQYF. CDR3 nucleotide sequence: TGTGCCAGTAGTCCCAGGGGGTGGGATACGCAGTATTTT.

This clonotype was counted many times. V gene TRBV2 combines with J gene TRBJ2-1; D is unresolved. V was cut by 4 bases and J by 8 bases, with 15 bases left in between. Looked up from germline, CDR1 is SNHLY and CDR2 is FYNNEI. The length of the CDR3 is 14 residues. The CDR3 sequence is CASSGVPARHEQFF. The CDR3 region has the DNA TGTGCCAGCAGTGGCGTTCCCGCGAGGCATGAGCAGTTCTTC.

The sample holds many counts of this clonotype. The V gene is TRBV4-3, the J gene TRBJ1-2; weak D call: TRBD1 (6 bases). Trimming shortened V by 5 bases and J by 4 bases, and 11 bases separated the two germline ends. Germline assignment: CDR1 LGHNA and CDR2 YSLEER. CDR3 length: 13 residues. CDR3 protein: CASSKQGLYGYTF. CDR3 nucleotide sequence: TGCGCCAGCAGCAAACAGGGTCTCTATGGCTACACCTTC.

This clonotype was recorded at least ten times. The genes are TRBV29-1 and TRBJ2-3; the match to TRBD2 covers 9 bases. J lost 4 bases, V lost 4 bases, and 12 bases had no gene match. The CDR3 length is 16 residues. The germline V gene has CDR1 SQVTM and CDR2 ANQGSEA. DNA of the CDR3: TGCAGCGTTGGACGGGTTAGCGGGAGTTTCCCAGATACGCAGTATTTT. Translating it yields CSVGRVSGSFPDTQYF.

This clonotype was recorded only once. The gene calls are TRBV13 and TRBJ2-5; 7 positions agree with TRBD2. Trimming cost V 0 bases and J 2 bases; bases outside gene matches: 6. The CDR3 is 16 amino acids. Germline V gene sequence: CDR1 PRHDT, CDR2 FYEKMQ (reference sequence). CDR3: CASSLGRGGGQETQYF. Written as DNA, the CDR3 is TGTGCCAGCAGCTTAGGCCGGGGCGGGGGACAAGAGACCCAGTACTTC.

In the case of this clonotype: A far more abundant clone sits one base away, making this likely a read error. This chain links TRBV6-5 with TRBJ2-3; 8 bases fit TRBD2. This CDR3 has 18 residues. CDR1 is MNHEY and CDR2 is SVGAGI in the germline V gene. The CDR3 protein is CASSSSVSGRRSTGTQYF. CDR3 in DNA: TGTGCCAGCAGTTCGTCGGTGAGCGGGAGAAGGAGCACAGGTACGCAGTATTTT.

This clonotype came up many times. V and J are TRBV28 and TRBJ2-3; D ambiguous. Between the trimmed V and J ends, which lost 7 bases and 4 bases, there was a span of 15 bases. Germline V lookup: CDR1 MDHEN, CDR2 SYDVKM. The CDR3 has 14 residues. The CDR3 nucleotides are TGTGCCAGCACCCCCCTACTGGGGTCAGATACGCAGTATTTT. This gives the protein CASTPLLGSDTQYF.

The sample holds many counts of this clonotype. The chain combines TRBV5-1 with TRBJ1-2, with 7 bases that match TRBD1. From germline, CDR1 is SGHRS and CDR2 YFSETQ. The CDR3 has 13 residues. Germline trimming cut 1 base from V and 8 bases from J; bases unmatched to any gene: 5. The CDR3 reads CASSLSTGIGYTF. The CDR3 DNA reads as TGCGCCAGCAGCTTGTCGACAGGGATCGGCTACACCTTC.

This clonotype was counted many times. The rearrangement joins TRBV24-1 to TRBJ2-1, with D possibly TRBD2 on 6 matching bases. The CDR3 extends over 14 amino acids. Germline CDR1 reads KGHDR; CDR2 reads SFDVKD. Between the trimmed V and J ends, which lost 9 bases and 2 bases, there was a span of 13 bases. The chain's CDR3 is CATDSSGPYNEQFF. In DNA form, the CDR3 reads TGTGCCACCGATTCGAGCGGGCCCTACAATGAGCAGTTCTTC.